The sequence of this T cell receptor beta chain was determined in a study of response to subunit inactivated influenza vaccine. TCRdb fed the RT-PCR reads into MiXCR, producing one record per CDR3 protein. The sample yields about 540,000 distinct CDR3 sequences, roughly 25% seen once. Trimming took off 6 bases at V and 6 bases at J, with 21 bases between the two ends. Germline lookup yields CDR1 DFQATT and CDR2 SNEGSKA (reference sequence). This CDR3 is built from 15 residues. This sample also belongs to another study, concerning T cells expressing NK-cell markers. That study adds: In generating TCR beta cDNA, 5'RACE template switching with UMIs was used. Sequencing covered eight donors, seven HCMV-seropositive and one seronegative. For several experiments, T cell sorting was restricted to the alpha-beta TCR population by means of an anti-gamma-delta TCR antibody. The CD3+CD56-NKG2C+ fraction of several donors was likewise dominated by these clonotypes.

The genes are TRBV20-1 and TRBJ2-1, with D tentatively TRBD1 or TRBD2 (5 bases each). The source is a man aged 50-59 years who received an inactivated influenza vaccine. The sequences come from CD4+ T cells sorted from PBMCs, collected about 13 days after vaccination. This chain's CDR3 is CSAPPPGPAVNEQFF. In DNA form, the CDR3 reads TGCAGTGCCCCCCCCCCGGGACCGGCAGTCAATGAGCAGTTCTTC.